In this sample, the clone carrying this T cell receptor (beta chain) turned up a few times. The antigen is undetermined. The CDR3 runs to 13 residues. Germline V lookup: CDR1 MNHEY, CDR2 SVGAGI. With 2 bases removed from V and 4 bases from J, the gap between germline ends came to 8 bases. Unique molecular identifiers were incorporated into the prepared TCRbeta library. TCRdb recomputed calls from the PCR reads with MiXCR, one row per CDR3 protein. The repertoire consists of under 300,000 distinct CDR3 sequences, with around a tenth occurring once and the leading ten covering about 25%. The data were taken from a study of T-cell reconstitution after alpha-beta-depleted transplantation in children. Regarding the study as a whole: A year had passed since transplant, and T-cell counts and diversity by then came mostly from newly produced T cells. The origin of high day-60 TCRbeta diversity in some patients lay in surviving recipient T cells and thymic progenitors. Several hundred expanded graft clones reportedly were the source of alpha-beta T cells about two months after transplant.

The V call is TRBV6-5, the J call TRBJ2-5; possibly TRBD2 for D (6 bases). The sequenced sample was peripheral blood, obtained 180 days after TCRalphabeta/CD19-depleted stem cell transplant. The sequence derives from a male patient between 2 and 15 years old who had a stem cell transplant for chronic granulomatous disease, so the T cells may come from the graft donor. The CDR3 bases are TGTGCCAGCAGTTACGGGGGAGGAGAGACCCAGTACTTC. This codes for CASSYGGGETQYF.